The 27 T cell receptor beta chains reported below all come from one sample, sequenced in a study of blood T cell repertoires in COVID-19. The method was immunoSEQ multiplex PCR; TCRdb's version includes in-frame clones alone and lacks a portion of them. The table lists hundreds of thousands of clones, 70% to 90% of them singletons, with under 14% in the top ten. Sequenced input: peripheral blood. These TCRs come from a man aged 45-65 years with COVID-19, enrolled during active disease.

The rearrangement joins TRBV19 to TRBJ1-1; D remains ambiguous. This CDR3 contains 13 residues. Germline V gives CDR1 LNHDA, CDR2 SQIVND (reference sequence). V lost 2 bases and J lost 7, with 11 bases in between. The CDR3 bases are TGTGCCAGTAGTATAAAACCCCACAGTGAAGCTTTCTTT. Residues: CASSIKPHSEAFF.

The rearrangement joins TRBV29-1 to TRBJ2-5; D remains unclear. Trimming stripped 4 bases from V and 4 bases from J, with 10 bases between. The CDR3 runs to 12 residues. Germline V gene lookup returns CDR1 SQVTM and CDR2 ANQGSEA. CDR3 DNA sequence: TGCAGCGTTGGATTTCCGGGAGAGACCCAGTACTTC. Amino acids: CSVGFPGETQYF.

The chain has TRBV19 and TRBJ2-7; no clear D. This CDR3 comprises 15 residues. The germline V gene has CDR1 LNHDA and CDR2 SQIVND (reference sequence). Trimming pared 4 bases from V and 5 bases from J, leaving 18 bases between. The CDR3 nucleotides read TGTGCCAGTAGTACCAGGCCGCAACGGAACAACGAGCAGTACTTC. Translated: CASSTRPQRNNEQYF.

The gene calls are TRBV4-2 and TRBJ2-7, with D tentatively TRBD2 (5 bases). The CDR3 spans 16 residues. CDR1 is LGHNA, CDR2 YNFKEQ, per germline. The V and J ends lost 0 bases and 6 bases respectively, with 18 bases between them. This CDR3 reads CASSQDHQRPAGEQYF. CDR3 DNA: TGTGCCAGCAGCCAAGATCACCAACGTCCCGCGGGCGAGCAGTACTTC.

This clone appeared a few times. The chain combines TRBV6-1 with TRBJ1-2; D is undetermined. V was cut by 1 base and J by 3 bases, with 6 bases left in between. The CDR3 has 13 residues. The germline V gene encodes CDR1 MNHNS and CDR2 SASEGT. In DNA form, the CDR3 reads TGTGCCAGCAGTGAAGGGCAGGACTATGGCTACACCTTC. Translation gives CASSEGQDYGYTF.

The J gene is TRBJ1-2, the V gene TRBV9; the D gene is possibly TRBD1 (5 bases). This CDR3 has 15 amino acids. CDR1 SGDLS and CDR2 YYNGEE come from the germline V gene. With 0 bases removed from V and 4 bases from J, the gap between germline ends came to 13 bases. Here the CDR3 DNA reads TGTGCCAGCAGCGTAGCACCCCAGGGTGGCTATGGCTACACCTTC. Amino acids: CASSVAPQGGYGYTF. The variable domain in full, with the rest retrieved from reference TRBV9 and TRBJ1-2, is DSGVTQTPKHLITATGQRVTLRCSPRSGDLSVYWYQQSLDQGLQFLIQYYNGEERAKGNILERFSAQQFPDLHSELNLSSLELGDSALYFCASSVAPQGGYGYTFGSGTRLTVV.

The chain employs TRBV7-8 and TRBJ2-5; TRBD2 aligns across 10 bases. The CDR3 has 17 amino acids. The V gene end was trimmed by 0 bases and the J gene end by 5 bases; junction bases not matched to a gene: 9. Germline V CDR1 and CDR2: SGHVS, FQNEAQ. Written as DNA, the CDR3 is TGTGCCAGCAGCTTAGCGTCAAGCGGGAGGGCCCGGGAGACCCAGTACTTC. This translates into CASSLASSGRARETQYF. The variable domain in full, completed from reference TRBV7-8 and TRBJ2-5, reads GAGVSQSPRYKVAKRGQDVALRCDPISGHVSLFWYQQALGQGPEFLTYFQNEAQLDKSGLPSDRFFAERPEGSVSTLKIQRTQQEDSAVYLCASSLASSGRARETQYFGPGTRLLVL.

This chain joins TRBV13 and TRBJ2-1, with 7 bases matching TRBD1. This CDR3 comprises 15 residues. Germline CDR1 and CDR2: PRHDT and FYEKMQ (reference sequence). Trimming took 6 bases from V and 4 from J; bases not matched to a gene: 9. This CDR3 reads CASRKEGASYNEQFF. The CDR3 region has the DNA TGTGCCAGCAGGAAAGAGGGGGCTTCATACAATGAGCAGTTCTTC.

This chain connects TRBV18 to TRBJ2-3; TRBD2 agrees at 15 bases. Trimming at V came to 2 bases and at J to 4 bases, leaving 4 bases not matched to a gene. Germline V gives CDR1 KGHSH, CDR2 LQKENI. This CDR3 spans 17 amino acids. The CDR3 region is CASSPLGLAGGADTQYF. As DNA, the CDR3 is TGTGCCAGCTCACCATTGGGACTAGCGGGAGGCGCAGATACGCAGTATTTT.

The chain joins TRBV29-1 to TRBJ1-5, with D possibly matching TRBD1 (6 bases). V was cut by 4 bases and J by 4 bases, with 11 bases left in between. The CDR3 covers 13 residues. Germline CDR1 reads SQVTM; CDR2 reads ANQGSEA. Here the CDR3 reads CSVATGVNQPQHF. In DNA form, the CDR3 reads TGCAGCGTTGCGACAGGCGTGAATCAGCCCCAGCATTTT.

CDR3 bases: TGTGCCAGCAGGAGGCTAGAAAATCAGCCCCAGCATTTT. It specifies CASRRLENQPQHF. This rearrangement joins TRBV2 to TRBJ1-5; D is ambiguous. The CDR3 loop spans 13 amino acids. Trimming took 6 bases from V and 4 from J, leaving 10 bases between them. Germline CDR1 SNHLY, CDR2 FYNNEI.

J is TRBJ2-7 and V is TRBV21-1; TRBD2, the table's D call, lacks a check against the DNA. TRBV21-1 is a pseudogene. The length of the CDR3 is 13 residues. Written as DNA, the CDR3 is TGTGCCAGCAGCAGATCGGGTTCCTACGAGCAGTACTTC. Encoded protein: CASSRSGSYEQYF.

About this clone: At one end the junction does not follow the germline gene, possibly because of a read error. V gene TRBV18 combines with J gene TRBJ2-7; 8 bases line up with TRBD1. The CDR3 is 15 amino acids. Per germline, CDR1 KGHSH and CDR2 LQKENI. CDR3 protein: CASSPPDRGPYGQYF. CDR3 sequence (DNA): TGTGCCAGCTCACCACCAGACAGGGGCCCCTACGGGCAGTACTTC.

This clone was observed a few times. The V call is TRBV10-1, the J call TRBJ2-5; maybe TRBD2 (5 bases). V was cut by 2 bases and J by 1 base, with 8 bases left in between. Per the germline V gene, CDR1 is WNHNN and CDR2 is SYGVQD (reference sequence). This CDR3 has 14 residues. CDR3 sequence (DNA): TGCGCCAGCAGTGAGGCGGGTTCCCAAGAGACCCAGTACTTC. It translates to CASSEAGSQETQYF.

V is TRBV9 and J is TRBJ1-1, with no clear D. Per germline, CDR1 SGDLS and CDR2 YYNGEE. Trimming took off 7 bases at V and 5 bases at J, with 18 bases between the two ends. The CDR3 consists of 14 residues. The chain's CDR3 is CASSYGGEETEAFF. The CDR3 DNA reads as TGTGCCAGCTCTTACGGAGGAGAAGAGACTGAAGCTTTCTTT. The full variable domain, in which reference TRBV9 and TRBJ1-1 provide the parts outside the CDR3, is DSGVTQTPKHLITATGQRVTLRCSPRSGDLSVYWYQQSLDQGLQFLIQYYNGEERAKGNILERFSAQQFPDLHSELNLSSLELGDSALYFCASSYGGEETEAFFGQGTRLTVV.

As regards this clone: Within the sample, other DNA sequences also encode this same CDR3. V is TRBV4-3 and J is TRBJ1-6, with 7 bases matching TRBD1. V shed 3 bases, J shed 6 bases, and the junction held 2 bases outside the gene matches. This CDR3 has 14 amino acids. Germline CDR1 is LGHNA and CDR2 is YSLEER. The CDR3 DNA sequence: TGCGCCAGCAGCCAGTGGGACAGTAATTCACCCCTCCACTTT. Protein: CASSQWDSNSPLHF.

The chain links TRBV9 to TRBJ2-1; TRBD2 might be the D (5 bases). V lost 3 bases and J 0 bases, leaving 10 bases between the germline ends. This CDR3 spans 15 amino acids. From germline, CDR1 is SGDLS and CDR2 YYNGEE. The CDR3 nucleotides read TGTGCCAGCAGCGCCGGCGGAGGCTCCTACAATGAGCAGTTCTTC. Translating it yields CASSAGGGSYNEQFF.

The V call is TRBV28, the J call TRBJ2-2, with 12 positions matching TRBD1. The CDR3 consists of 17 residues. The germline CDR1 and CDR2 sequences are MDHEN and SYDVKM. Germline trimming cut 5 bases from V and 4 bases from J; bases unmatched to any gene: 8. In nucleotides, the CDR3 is TGTGCCAGCAGTAAACGCGGGACAGGGGGCTTCACCGGGGAGCTGTTTTTT. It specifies CASSKRGTGGFTGELFF.

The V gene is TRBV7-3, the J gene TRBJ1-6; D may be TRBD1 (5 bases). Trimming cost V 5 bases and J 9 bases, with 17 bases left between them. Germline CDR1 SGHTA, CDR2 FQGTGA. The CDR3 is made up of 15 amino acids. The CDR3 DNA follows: TGTGCCAGCAGCCGCCTCGGGGGTGGGAGTTCACCCCTCCACTTT. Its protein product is CASSRLGGGSSPLHF.

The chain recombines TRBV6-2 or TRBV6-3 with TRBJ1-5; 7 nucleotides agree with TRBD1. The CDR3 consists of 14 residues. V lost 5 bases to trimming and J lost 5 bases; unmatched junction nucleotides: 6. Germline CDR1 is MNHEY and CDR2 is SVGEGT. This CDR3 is CASSTGDGYQPQHF. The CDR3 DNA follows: TGTGCCAGCAGTACAGGGGATGGATATCAGCCCCAGCATTTT.

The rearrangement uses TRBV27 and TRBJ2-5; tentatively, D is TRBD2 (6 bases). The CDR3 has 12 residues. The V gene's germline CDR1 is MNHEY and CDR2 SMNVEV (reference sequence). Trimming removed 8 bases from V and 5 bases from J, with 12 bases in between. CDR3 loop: CASGRGWETQYF. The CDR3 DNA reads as TGTGCCAGCGGCCGGGGGTGGGAGACCCAGTACTTC.

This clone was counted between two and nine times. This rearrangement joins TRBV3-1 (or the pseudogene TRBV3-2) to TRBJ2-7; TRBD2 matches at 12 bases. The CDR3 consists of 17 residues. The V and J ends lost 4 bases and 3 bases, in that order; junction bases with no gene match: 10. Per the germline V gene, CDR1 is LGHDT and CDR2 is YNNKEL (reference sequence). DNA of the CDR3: TGTGCCAGCAGCCCTCAGGGCCTAGCGGGAGGGGGCTACGAGCAGTACTTC. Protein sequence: CASSPQGLAGGGYEQYF.

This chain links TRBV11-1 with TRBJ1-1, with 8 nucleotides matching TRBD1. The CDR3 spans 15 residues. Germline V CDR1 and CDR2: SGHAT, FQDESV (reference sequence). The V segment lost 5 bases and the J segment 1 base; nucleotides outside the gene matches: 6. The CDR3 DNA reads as TGTGCCAGCAGCCCCCTGACAGGGGCGAACACTGAAGCTTTCTTT. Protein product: CASSPLTGANTEAFF.

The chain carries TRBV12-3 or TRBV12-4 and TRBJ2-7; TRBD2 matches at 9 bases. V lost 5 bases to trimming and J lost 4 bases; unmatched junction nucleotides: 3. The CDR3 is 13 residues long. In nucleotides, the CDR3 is TGTGCCAGCAGTCGGACTAGCGCTTACGAGCAGTACTTC. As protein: CASSRTSAYEQYF.

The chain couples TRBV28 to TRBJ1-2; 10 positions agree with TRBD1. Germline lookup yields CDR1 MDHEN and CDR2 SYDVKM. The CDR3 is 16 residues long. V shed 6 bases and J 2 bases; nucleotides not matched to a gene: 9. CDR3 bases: TGTGCCAGCAGGTCCGATGGGACAGGGGAAAACTATGGCTACACCTTC. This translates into CASRSDGTGENYGYTF.

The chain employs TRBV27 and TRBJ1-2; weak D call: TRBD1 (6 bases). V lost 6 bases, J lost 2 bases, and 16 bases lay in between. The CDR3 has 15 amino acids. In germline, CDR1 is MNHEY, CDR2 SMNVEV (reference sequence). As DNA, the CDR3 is TGTGCCAGCAGGGCCCACGGGGGGCCCAACTATGGCTACACCTTC. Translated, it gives CASRAHGGPNYGYTF.

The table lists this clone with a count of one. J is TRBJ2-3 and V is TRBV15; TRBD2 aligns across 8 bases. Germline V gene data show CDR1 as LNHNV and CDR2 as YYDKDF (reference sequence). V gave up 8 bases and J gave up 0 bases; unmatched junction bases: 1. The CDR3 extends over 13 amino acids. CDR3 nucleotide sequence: TGTGCCACCGGCGGGGGGAGCACAGATACGCAGTATTTT. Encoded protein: CATGGGSTDTQYF.